The 15 T cell receptor beta chains presented below share a single source sample, sequenced in a study of tumor-infiltrating lymphocytes in primary liver carcinoma. Co-extraction of both nucleic acids (RNA and DNA) used roughly 18-32 mg of unsorted bulk tissue. The input was 450 to 500 ng total RNA; TCR beta cDNA was made from it with a constant-region primer. Three-round nested multiplex PCR performed with slightly modified ARM-PCR produced the TCR beta libraries. PCR rounds one and two used TRBV1-TRBV30 forward primers with a C-beta reverse primer for roughly 10 cycles each. TCRdb fed the multiplex PCR reads into MiXCR, producing one record per CDR3 protein. The sample lists about 210,000 distinct CDR3 sequences, 70% to 90% occurring once. Source material: tumor tissue from primary liver carcinoma. The source of these receptors is a middle-aged man with primary liver carcinoma and hepatitis B virus infection.

As to this clonotype: Sequence at one end of the junction differs from germline and may be a read error. This chain's CDR3 is CVSSDGPKQFF. CDR3 in DNA: TGCGTCAGCAGTGACGGACCCAAGCAGTTCTTC. The V and J genes are TRBV6-5 and TRBJ2-1; D ambiguous. The CDR3 length is 11 residues. Germline-derived CDR1 and CDR2 are MNHEY and SVGAGI.

Comment on this clonotype: A much larger clonotype is one base distant, so this may be a read error. The chain has TRBV7-9 and TRBJ2-3, with D hard to call. This CDR3 is 16 amino acids long. Germline CDR1 reads SEHNR; CDR2 reads FQNEAQ (reference sequence). As DNA, the CDR3 is TGTGCCAACAGCTTAGGCTTCGGCCGTAGCACAGATACGCAGTATTTT. Translated: CANSLGFGRSTDTQYF.

As for this clonotype: The junction departs from germline at one end; a sequencing error may be responsible. The chain is built from TRBV4-1 and TRBJ2-3, with unresolved D. Germline values: CDR1 MGHRA, CDR2 YSYEKL. There are 18 residues in the CDR3. DNA of the CDR3: TGCACCAGTAGCCATGATGGCAGCTTGGTAGCTAGCACAGATACGCAGTATTTT. It translates to CTSSHDGSLVASTDTQYF.

For this clonotype: A much larger clone lies a single base off, so this may be a read error. The V call is TRBV5-4, the J call TRBJ2-5; tentative D call: TRBD1 (6 bases). Germline V gene lookup returns CDR1 SGHNT and CDR2 YYREEE (reference sequence). The CDR3 runs to 13 residues. The CDR3 DNA sequence: TGTGTCAGCAGCTCTAACAGGGTAGAGACCCAGTACTTC. It specifies CVSSSNRVETQYF.

For this clonotype: Mismatch with germline at one junction end may stem from a read error. The chain employs TRBV29-1 and TRBJ2-2; a possible D gene is TRBD2 (6 bases). The CDR3 is 15 amino acids. Germline V lookup: CDR1 SQVTM, CDR2 ANQGSEA. CDR3 residues: CSVGTGGANTGKLFF. CDR3 sequence (DNA): TGCAGCGTTGGGACTGGCGGGGCGAACACCGGGAAGCTGTTTTTT.

A remark on this clonotype: A much larger clone differs from this one at a single base, so this may be a read error. V and J are TRBV30 and TRBJ1-4, with TRBD1 as a possible D gene (5 bases). The CDR3 has 13 amino acids. Trimming removed 2 bases at V and 4 bases at J, with 8 bases between. Germline lookup yields CDR1 GTSNPN and CDR2 SVGIG (reference sequence). CDR3 loop: CAWSTGVNEKLFF. The CDR3 DNA follows: TGTGCCTGGAGTACGGGGGTTAATGAAAAACTGTTTTTT.

The table lists this clonotype with a count of one. Given a much more abundant clone one base away, this may be a read error. The gene calls are TRBV7-9 and TRBJ2-7; D not resolved. This CDR3 is built from 12 residues. Per the germline V gene, CDR1 is SEHNR and CDR2 is FQNEAQ (reference sequence). In nucleotides, the CDR3 is TGTGACAGCAGCCTCGCTGACTACGAGCAGTACTTC. Translated: CDSSLADYEQYF.

The chain is built from TRBV6-5 and TRBJ2-1, with D perhaps TRBD2 (5 bases). V lost 5 bases and J lost 13, with 12 bases in between. Germline V gene data show CDR1 as MNHEY and CDR2 as SVGAGI. The CDR3 runs 11 residues. The CDR3 sequence: CASSLGREQFF. The CDR3 DNA reads TGTGCCAGCAGTCTGGGCCGGGAACAGTTCTTC.

For this clonotype: Since a much larger clone is just one base distant, this may be a read error. The chain is built from TRBV24-1 and TRBJ2-1, with D tentatively TRBD1 or TRBD2 (5 bases each). CDR1 and CDR2 from the germline V gene are KGHDR and SFDVKD. The CDR3 is 15 residues long. V lost 3 bases, J lost 5 bases, and 13 bases lay in between. The CDR3 spells CATSDSQGANNEQFF. The CDR3 DNA reads as TGTGCCACCAGTGATAGTCAGGGAGCGAACAATGAGCAGTTCTTC.

This clonotype was detected once. Germline is not matched at one junction end, which may reflect a read error. V is TRBV11-2 and J is TRBJ2-1, with D tentatively TRBD2 (6 bases). There are 15 residues in the CDR3. The germline gives CDR1 SGHAT, CDR2 FQNNGV. The CDR3 here is CGSSGTDGSYSEQFF. In nucleotides, the CDR3 is TGTGGCAGCAGCGGCACTGACGGGAGCTATTCTGAGCAGTTCTTC. Supplemented by reference TRBV11-2 and TRBJ2-1, the full variable domain reads EAGVAQSPRYKIIEKRQSVAFWCNPISGHATLYWYQQILGQGPKLLIQFQNNGVVDDSQLPKDRFSAERLKGVDSTLKIQPAKLEDSAVYLCGSSGTDGSYSEQFFGPGTRLTVL.

This chain uses TRBV21-1 with TRBJ2-3; the table's D gene call, TRBD1, was not cross checked with the DNA. TRBV21-1 is given as a pseudogene. This CDR3 region has 18 residues. CDR3 loop: CANSRRQGARDHTDTQYF. CDR3 bases: TGTGCCAACAGCAGACGACAGGGGGCGCGGGACCACACAGATACGCAGTATTTT.

This chain uses TRBV6-1 with TRBJ2-7, with TRBD1 matching 8 bases. The CDR3 totals 14 residues. Germline-derived CDR1 and CDR2 are MNHNS and SASEGT. J lost 2 bases, V lost 9 bases, and 9 bases had no gene match. The CDR3: CARNTGTGPYEQYF. The DNA for the CDR3 is TGTGCCAGAAACACCGGGACAGGCCCCTACGAGCAGTACTTC.

Remarks on this clonotype: The junction shows a germline mismatch at one end, possibly a read error. The rearrangement links TRBV19 to TRBJ2-7; D gene unclear. The V gene's germline CDR1 is LNHDA and CDR2 SQIVND (reference sequence). CDR3 length: 15 amino acids. The CDR3, as DNA: TGTGCCAGTAGTATTACATGTCCTGGGAACTACGAGGAGTACTTC. This gives the protein CASSITCPGNYEEYF.

The V call is TRBV11-2, the J call TRBJ2-5; D tentatively fits TRBD1 or TRBD2 (5 bases each). The CDR3 spans 18 residues. Trimming took off 5 bases at V and 5 bases at J, with 27 bases between the two ends. Germline V gene sequence: CDR1 SGHAT, CDR2 FQNNGV. The chain's CDR3 is CASSPSSIQGNGRETQYF. CDR3 in DNA: TGTGCCAGCAGCCCTAGCTCAATCCAGGGTAATGGTAGGGAGACCCAGTACTTC. Full variable domain (remainder filled in from reference TRBV11-2 and TRBJ2-5): EAGVAQSPRYKIIEKRQSVAFWCNPISGHATLYWYQQILGQGPKLLIQFQNNGVVDDSQLPKDRFSAERLKGVDSTLKIQPAKLEDSAVYLCASSPSSIQGNGRETQYFGPGTRLLVL.

This clonotype was found once. The rearrangement joins TRBV6-1 to TRBJ2-1, with TRBD2 matching 8 bases. J lost 4 bases, V lost 0 bases, and 2 bases had no gene match. Germline CDR1 is MNHNS and CDR2 is SASEGT. This CDR3 region has 15 residues. CDR3 sequence: CASSEALAVYNEQFF. The CDR3 bases are TGTGCCAGCAGTGAAGCACTAGCGGTATACAATGAGCAGTTCTTC.